The 16 T cell receptor beta chains reported below all come from one sample, sequenced in a study of cytomegalovirus exposure and HLA in healthy donors. The PCR ran on 60 Vbeta and 13 Jbeta primers. Repertoires were generated with immunoSEQ multiplex PCR, while TCRdb's copy carries only in-frame clones and drops some. The profile shows 180,000 or so clones, 65% to 85% of them singletons. Sequencing input: PBMCs. Every receptor here comes from a boy aged 2-15 years in good health and CMV-seronegative.

The genes are TRBV7-8 and TRBJ1-2, with 7 bases fitting TRBD1. The CDR3 is made up of 16 amino acids. The germline V gene encodes CDR1 SGHVS and CDR2 FQNEAQ. The junction had 12 bases not matched to a gene; V was cut back by 5 bases and J by 3 bases. Here the CDR3 DNA reads TGTGCCAGCAGCCCAGAGACAGGGTGGTTCTACTATGGCTACACCTTC. Its translation is CASSPETGWFYYGYTF. Looking up the rest from reference TRBV7-8 and TRBJ1-2 gives the full variable domain: GAGVSQSPRYKVAKRGQDVALRCDPISGHVSLFWYQQALGQGPEFLTYFQNEAQLDKSGLPSDRFFAERPEGSVSTLKIQRTQQEDSAVYLCASSPETGWFYYGYTFGSGTRLTVV.

Only one count was recorded for this clone. The chain is built from TRBV23-1 and TRBJ1-2, with D maybe TRBD1 (6 bases). TRBV23-1 is an ORF, and what it does is uncertain. This CDR3 comprises 16 residues. Trimming removed 3 bases from V and 1 base from J, with 15 bases in between. Here the CDR3 reads CASSHPNRDNNYGYTF. Written as DNA, the CDR3 is TGCGCCAGCAGTCATCCTAACAGGGACAATAACTATGGCTACACCTTC.

This clone was seen a single time. This rearrangement joins TRBV4-2 to TRBJ2-5; 9 bases are shared with TRBD1. Trimming took 4 bases from V and 13 from J; bases not matched to a gene: 13. The CDR3 has 14 amino acids. The germline CDR1 and CDR2 sequences are LGHNA and YNFKEQ. This CDR3 is CASSPGTGPQSRYF. CDR3 DNA: TGTGCCAGCAGCCCCGGGACAGGGCCCCAATCACGGTACTTC.

The chain links TRBV18 to TRBJ2-3; unclear D gene. This CDR3 spans 14 amino acids. V was cut by 4 bases and J by 2 bases, with 10 bases left in between. Germline CDR1 is KGHSH and CDR2 is LQKENI. The CDR3 protein is CASSQDSYTDTQYF. CDR3 nucleotide sequence: TGTGCCAGCTCACAAGACTCTTACACAGATACGCAGTATTTT.

The gene calls are TRBV29-1 and TRBJ1-2; 10 positions agree with TRBD1. V was clipped by 3 bases and J by 5 bases; unmatched bases: 3. The CDR3 has 13 residues. Germline assignment: CDR1 SQVTM and CDR2 ANQGSEA. The CDR3 bases are TGCAGCGTTGACCGGGGACAGGGGTATGGCTACACCTTC. Translating it yields CSVDRGQGYGYTF.

This clone has just a few counts. The gene calls are TRBV7-3 and TRBJ2-7, with 7 bases fitting TRBD1. CDR1 SGHTA and CDR2 FQGTGA come from the germline V gene. The CDR3 has 13 amino acids. V shed 5 bases and J 5 bases; nucleotides not matched to a gene: 6. The CDR3 region is CASSRDRDHEQYF. The CDR3 DNA reads as TGTGCCAGCAGCCGTGACAGGGACCACGAGCAGTACTTC.

This chain connects TRBV5-1 to TRBJ1-1; 8 bases match TRBD1. J was trimmed by 8 bases and V by 4 bases; bases with no gene match: 10. The CDR3 totals 14 residues. Germline loops: CDR1 SGHRS, CDR2 YFSETQ. CDR3 protein: CASSPRGRGPEAFF. The CDR3 coding sequence is TGCGCCAGCAGCCCGCGGGGCAGGGGGCCGGAAGCTTTCTTT.

The chain uses TRBV6-1 and TRBJ1-2; D may be TRBD1 (6 bases). CDR1 and CDR2 (germline): MNHNS, SASEGT. The CDR3 loop spans 13 amino acids. Trimming shortened V by 4 bases and J by 2 bases, and 8 bases separated the two germline ends. The CDR3 nucleotides read TGTGCCAGCAGTGCGGGACAAAACTATGGCTACACCTTC. This codes for CASSAGQNYGYTF.

The chain joins TRBV4-1 to TRBJ1-3; D not resolved. Between the trimmed V and J ends, which lost 4 bases and 9 bases, there was a span of 25 bases. The germline V gene has CDR1 MGHRA and CDR2 YSYEKL. The CDR3 is 17 residues long. The CDR3 DNA sequence: TGCGCCAGCAGCCTAGCCCCGAGGGAAGGGCTCTTGGGCACCATATATTTT. Translated, it gives CASSLAPREGLLGTIYF.

The chain joins TRBV14 to TRBJ2-7; 10 bases match TRBD1. The germline gives CDR1 SGHDN, CDR2 FVKESK. J lost 1 base, V lost 2 bases, and 11 bases had no gene match. The CDR3 spans 18 residues. Here the CDR3 reads CASSQLLPTGGASYEQYF. The CDR3, as DNA: TGTGCCAGCAGCCAACTTCTTCCGACAGGGGGCGCGTCCTACGAGCAGTACTTC.

J is TRBJ1-5 and V is TRBV4-3; TRBD1 is a possible D gene (5 bases). The germline CDR1 and CDR2 sequences are LGHNA and YSLEER. With 0 bases removed from V and 7 bases from J, the gap between germline ends came to 19 bases. CDR3 length: 17 residues. CDR3 residues: CASSQDLEVGGRQPQHF. DNA for the CDR3: TGCGCCAGCAGCCAAGATCTGGAAGTCGGGGGTCGACAGCCCCAGCATTTT.

About this clone itself: The junction and the germline gene differ at one end; a read error may be behind it. J is TRBJ1-3 and V is TRBV7-9, with D possibly being TRBD1 (6 bases). In germline, CDR1 is SEHNR, CDR2 FQNEAQ (reference sequence). CDR3 length: 15 residues. CDR3 loop: CASTLGQFSGNTIYF. DNA for the CDR3: TGTGCCAGCACCTTAGGACAGTTCTCTGGAAACACCATATATTTT.

The chain carries TRBV19 and TRBJ1-2, with D perhaps matching TRBD1 (6 bases). The germline CDR1 and CDR2 sequences are LNHDA and SQIVND (reference sequence). Trimming pared 5 bases from V and 3 bases from J, leaving 16 bases between. CDR3 size: 15 residues. CDR3 sequence reads: CASSDRGAGDYGYTF. The CDR3 DNA follows: TGTGCCAGTAGTGACCGGGGGGCAGGGGACTATGGCTACACCTTC.

The CDR3 here is CASRSRGWEAFF. The CDR3 bases are TGTGCCAGCAGATCAAGGGGATGGGAAGCTTTCTTT. V is TRBV27 and J is TRBJ1-1; possible D gene TRBD1, 5 bases. Germline V gene sequence: CDR1 MNHEY, CDR2 SMNVEV (reference sequence). The CDR3 runs 12 residues. The V and J ends lost 6 bases and 8 bases respectively, with 13 bases between them.

This clone has a handful of counts. The J gene is TRBJ1-1, the V gene TRBV2, with D unresolved. Germline V lookup: CDR1 SNHLY, CDR2 FYNNEI. V was pared by 8 bases and J by 4 bases, with 8 bases between. The CDR3 has 11 residues. In DNA form, the CDR3 reads TGTGCCAGCTGGGGAGGCACTGAAGCTTTCTTT. Amino acid sequence: CASWGGTEAFF.

CDR3 sequence: CASSMTGTTDTQYF. The DNA of the CDR3 is TGTGCCAGCTCAATGACAGGGACCACAGATACGCAGTATTTT. The chain joins TRBV18 to TRBJ2-3, with TRBD1 matching 7 bases. The CDR3 contains 14 residues. Germline V gene data show CDR1 as KGHSH and CDR2 as LQKENI. After removal of 5 bases from V and 2 bases from J, the junction contained 4 bases not matched to a gene.